This is a list of T cell receptor beta chains from one sample in a study of somatic mutations in cytotoxic T cells in rheumatoid arthritis. TCRdb's table, derived via immunoSEQ multiplex PCR, lists solely in-frame clones and lacks some. The sample includes more than 13,000 clones, 72% of them seen just once. The sample comprised CD8+ T cells sorted from blood. Every receptor here comes from an adult with rheumatoid arthritis. The CDR3 runs from the conserved cysteine through the conserved F or W. A D gene is named only where the DNA matches it firmly. The listing skips clone size in some rows; elsewhere it reads once, few, many or a size class.

>TRBJ2-4|-|TRBV4-1|-
TGCGCCAGCAGCCAACCTTTAGCCAAAAACATTCAGTACTTC
CASSQPLAKNIQYF
>TRBJ2-1|once|TRBV7-8|-
TGTGCCAGCAGCTTACAGGGGAATGAGCAGTTCTTC
CASSLQGNEQFF
>TRBJ1-6|-|TRBV7-3|-
TGTGCCAGCAGCTTATCAGGCAATTCACCCCTCCACTTT
CASSLSGNSPLHF
>TRBJ2-7|large|TRBV4-1|-
TGCGCCAGCAGCCAAGACAGGTCCTTCTGGGACGAGCAGTACTTC
CASSQDRSFWDEQYF
>TRBJ2-7|few|TRBV4-2|-
TGTGCCAGCAGCCAAGGGGAGAGCGCAGAGGCGTCCTACGAGCAGTACTTC
CASSQGESAEASYEQYF
>TRBJ2-3|-|TRBV7-9|TRBD2
TGTGCCAGCAGCTCCCGGACTAGCGGGGGGGCCCTGGAGCAGTATTTT
CASSSRTSGGALEQYF
>TRBJ1-2|few|TRBV6-4|-
TGTGCCAGCAGTGACCCCAGGTTGTGGGGCTACACCTTC
CASSDPRLWGYTF
>TRBJ2-3|-|TRBV27|TRBD2
TGTGCCAGCAGTCCCTGGACTAGCGCAGATACGCAGTATTTT
CASSPWTSADTQYF
>TRBJ1-5|-|TRBV27|-
TGTGCCAGCAAAATCCCCTTTACAGCTTTCAATCAGCCCCAGCATTTT
CASKIPFTAFNQPQHF
>TRBJ2-1|once|TRBV7-9|-
TGTGCCAGCAGCCATCCCATCACGAGGGCGTACAATGAGCAGTTCTTC
CASSHPITRAYNEQFF
>TRBJ2-7|-|TRBV25-1|TRBD2
TGTGCCAGCAGTGAATCACTAGCGGGGGGTTCCGAGCAGTACTTC
CASSESLAGGSEQYF
>TRBJ2-7|-|TRBV7-9|-
TGTGCCAGCACCCCCGGCCTGACTTCCTACGAGCAGTACTTC
CASTPGLTSYEQYF
>TRBJ1-4|-|TRBV19|-
TGTGCCAGTAGTATAGATAGGGAGGGACGAAATTTCGAAAAACTGTTTTTT
CASSIDREGRNFEKLFF
>TRBJ2-7|-|TRBV7-9|-
TGTGCCAGCAGCTTAGGGGGAAGGAGCAGACCCAACGAGCAGTACTTC
CASSLGGRSRPNEQYF
>TRBJ1-1|-|TRBV7-9|-
TGTGCCAGCAGCTTAGGGTACACTGAAGCTTTCTTT
CASSLGYTEAFF
>TRBJ2-7|-|TRBV4-2|-
TGTGCCAGCAGCCAGCCCGGGACTGCCACCTACGAGCAGTACTTC
CASSQPGTATYEQYF
>TRBJ2-6|-|TRBV9|-
TGTGCCAGCAGCGGACGGGTCTCTTCTGGGGCCAACGTCCTGACTTTC
CASSGRVSSGANVLTF
>TRBJ2-2|-|TRBV15|TRBD1
TGTGCCACCAGCGAACGACAGGGGAACACCGGGGAGCTGTTTTTT
CATSERQGNTGELFF
>TRBJ1-3|-|TRBV4-3|-
TGCGCCAGCAGCCAAGGGACTGCAACAGGCTCTGGAAACACCATATATTTT
CASSQGTATGSGNTIYF
>TRBJ1-1|-|TRBV27|TRBD1
TGTGCCAGCAGTACTATACTTGGGACAGGGCGATGGGCGAACACTGAAGCTTTCTTT
CASSTILGTGRWANTEAFF
>TRBJ1-3|-|TRBV2|-
TGTGCCAGCGAAGGTGCGGGAAACACCATATATTTT
CASEGAGNTIYF
>TRBJ2-1|-|TRBV18|TRBD2
TGTGCCAGCTCACCCAGCGGGGGGCAGAATGAGCAGTTCTTC
CASSPSGGQNEQFF